A selection of T cell receptor beta chains follows, all from one sample in a study of shared clonotypes between healthy human individuals. Assay used: immunoSEQ multiplex PCR; TCRdb lists only in-frame clones, some missing. Of approximately 2,000,000 clones listed, approximately 92% are singletons. What was sequenced was naive CD8+ T cells from PBMCs. Receptor source: a man younger than 30 in good health. Some clones in this sample may be carry-over from other donors' samples. Each CDR3 is given with its conserved first and last residue. The D gene is left open where the match is weak. Not all rows give a size; the values are once, few, many and, for expanded clones, a class.

clone_size j_call v_call d_call cdr3_aa cdr3_nt
once TRBJ1-1 TRBV6-5 . CASSLEGYGAFF TGTGCCAGCAGTCTCGAGGGTTACGGAGCTTTCTTT
. TRBJ2-7 TRBV7-9 TRBD2 CASSSRTSGSKNYEQYF TGTGCCAGCAGCTCAAGGACTAGCGGGAGTAAAAACTACGAGCAGTACTTC
. TRBJ1-4 TRBV4-1 . CASSPPGRSPNEKLFF TGCGCCAGCAGCCCCCCCGGCCGGTCGCCTAATGAAAAACTGTTTTTT
. TRBJ1-1 TRBV10-1 . CASSPRPTEAFF TGCGCCAGCAGCCCGAGGCCCACTGAAGCTTTCTTT
once TRBJ2-4 TRBV7-8 . CASSFASVMGVAKNIQYF TGTGCCAGCAGCTTCGCGTCCGTAATGGGGGTAGCCAAAAACATTCAGTACTTC
. TRBJ1-1 TRBV5-1 . CASSLGDEAFF TGCGCCAGCAGCTTGGGGGATGAAGCTTTCTTT
once TRBJ1-4 TRBV7-2 TRBD1 CASSPRDRGLTNEKLFF TGTGCCAGCAGCCCCAGAGACAGGGGTTTAACTAATGAAAAACTGTTTTTT
. TRBJ2-3 TRBV2 . CASSGGLTATDTQYF TGTGCCAGCAGTGGAGGACTTACGGCCACAGATACGCAGTATTTT
. TRBJ1-2 TRBV7-9 TRBD1 CASSSRQGPNYGYTF TGTGCCAGCAGCTCCAGACAGGGCCCGAACTATGGCTACACCTTC
. TRBJ1-1 TRBV5-1 . CASSLEGLFAFF TGCGCCAGCAGCTTGGAAGGTCTGTTCGCTTTCTTT
. TRBJ2-7 TRBV6-6 . CASSYAGPEQYF TGTGCCAGCAGCTACGCCGGACCCGAGCAGTACTTC
. TRBJ1-4 TRBV11-2 . CASSLADSSVEKLFF TGTGCCAGCAGCTTAGCGGACAGCTCGGTCGAAAAACTGTTTTTT
. TRBJ2-3 TRBV7-3 TRBD1 CASSLTFFGTGVNTDTQYF TGTGCCAGCAGCTTAACGTTTTTTGGGACAGGGGTAAACACAGATACGCAGTATTTT
. TRBJ2-5 TRBV7-6 . CASSFRRGETQYF TGTGCCAGCAGCTTCCGCAGGGGAGAGACCCAGTACTTC
. TRBJ2-7 TRBV5-4 TRBD1 CASSPGTGETYEQYF TGTGCCAGCAGCCCCGGGACAGGAGAGACCTACGAGCAGTACTTC
. TRBJ2-3 TRBV27 TRBD2 CASSSGTSGRGSTDTQYF TGTGCCAGCAGTTCCGGGACTAGCGGGAGAGGGTCCACAGATACGCAGTATTTT
. TRBJ2-3 TRBV4-1 TRBD2 CASSRQTSGGTDTQYF TGCGCCAGCAGCAGGCAGACTAGCGGGGGCACAGATACGCAGTATTTT
. TRBJ2-7 TRBV19 TRBD2 CASSILLAKGEQYF TGTGCCAGTAGTATTTTACTAGCGAAGGGCGAGCAGTACTTC
few TRBJ1-5 TRBV27 TRBD1 CASRAGGSNQPQHF TGTGCCAGCAGGGCAGGGGGTAGCAATCAGCCCCAGCATTTT
once TRBJ2-1 TRBV7-8 . CASSLDQGVGYNEQFF TGTGCCAGCAGCTTAGATCAGGGAGTCGGCTACAATGAGCAGTTCTTC
. TRBJ2-1 TRBV7-9 TRBD2 CASSFPGLAGAGPVNEQFF TGTGCCAGCAGCTTCCCGGGACTAGCGGGGGCGGGCCCTGTGAATGAGCAGTTCTTC
. TRBJ1-1 TRBV19 . CASSIPNTEAFF TGTGCCAGTAGTATTCCGAACACTGAAGCTTTCTTT
. TRBJ1-1 TRBV10-2 TRBD1 CASALQGGDTEAFF TGCGCCAGCGCGTTACAGGGGGGGGACACTGAAGCTTTCTTT
. TRBJ2-1 TRBV27 TRBD1 CASSLLGTGGPYNEQFF TGTGCCAGCAGTTTATTAGGGACAGGGGGCCCCTACAATGAGCAGTTCTTC
few TRBJ1-1 TRBV29-1 . CSVAGFRNTEAFF TGCAGCGTTGCGGGCTTTCGGAACACTGAAGCTTTCTTT
. TRBJ2-2 TRBV19 . CASTPYPLRTPNTGELFF TGTGCCAGTACCCCATACCCCCTCAGGACCCCGAACACCGGGGAGCTGTTTTTT
. TRBJ2-1 TRBV6-5 . CASSYVPPSSYNEQFF TGTGCCAGCAGTTACGTCCCCCCGAGCTCCTACAATGAGCAGTTCTTC
. TRBJ1-4 TRBV7-9 . CASSLGPAATNEKLFF TGTGCCAGCAGCTTGGGCCCCGCGGCAACTAATGAAAAACTGTTTTTT
. TRBJ2-7 TRBV19 TRBD1 CASSILTGSSEQYF TGTGCCAGTAGTATACTGACAGGGTCCTCCGAGCAGTACTTC
once TRBJ2-1 TRBV7-9 TRBD1 CASSPKRDRGYNEQFF TGTGCCAGCAGTCCAAAGAGGGACAGGGGTTACAATGAGCAGTTCTTC
. TRBJ1-2 TRBV30 . CAWTSGLDGYTF TGTGCCTGGACCTCAGGTCTGGATGGCTACACCTTC
. TRBJ2-7 TRBV5-1 TRBD2 CASSAGTSGKGYEQYF TGCGCCAGCAGCGCCGGGACTAGCGGGAAGGGCTACGAGCAGTACTTC
. TRBJ1-4 TRBV7-2 TRBD1 CASSSKQGVHEKLFF TGTGCCAGCAGCTCGAAACAGGGGGTGCATGAAAAACTGTTTTTT
. TRBJ2-5 TRBV5-1 . CASSLAETSWGETQYF TGCGCCAGCAGCTTGGCCGAAACTTCGTGGGGAGAGACCCAGTACTTC
. TRBJ2-7 TRBV2 . CASSEAPTVAQYEQYF TGTGCCAGCAGTGAAGCGCCCACGGTGGCACAGTACGAGCAGTACTTC
once TRBJ1-5 TRBV19 . CASPPQWAREGHQPQHF TGTGCCAGTCCTCCCCAGTGGGCCCGCGAGGGGCATCAGCCCCAGCATTTT
. TRBJ2-3 TRBV27 TRBD2 CASSPSGRNTDTQYF TGTGCCAGCAGTCCGAGCGGGAGGAACACAGATACGCAGTATTTT
. TRBJ2-7 TRBV7-2 . CASSLIGNSYEQYF TGTGCCAGCAGCTTAATAGGGAACTCCTACGAGCAGTACTTC
. TRBJ2-1 TRBV4-3 TRBD2 CASSQGLAGIGVLSGEQFF TGCGCCAGCAGCCAAGGCCTAGCGGGAATAGGTGTTCTATCCGGTGAGCAGTTCTTC
. TRBJ1-2 TRBV6-6 . CASKLEPPNYGYTF TGTGCCAGCAAGTTGGAGCCACCCAACTATGGCTACACCTTC
. TRBJ2-1 TRBV7-8 . CASSLGKGRYNEQFF TGTGCCAGCAGCTTAGGTAAGGGGAGATACAATGAGCAGTTCTTC
. TRBJ2-7 TRBV28 . CASSFGNSYEQYF TGTGCCAGCAGTTTCGGGAATAGCTACGAGCAGTACTTC
. TRBJ2-1 TRBV27 . CASSFHPGGIDEQFF TGTGCCAGCTCCTTTCACCCCGGGGGAATCGATGAGCAGTTCTTC
. TRBJ2-3 TRBV5-1 . CASSLKIAGTDTQYF TGCGCCAGCAGCTTAAAAATAGCGGGCACAGATACGCAGTATTTT
. TRBJ1-2 TRBV7-9 TRBD1 CASSSGGARVGYTF TGTGCCAGCAGCTCAGGGGGAGCCAGGGTTGGCTACACCTTC
. TRBJ2-1 TRBV27 . CASSDTGTQFF TGTGCCAGCAGTGACACCGGGACGCAGTTCTTC
. TRBJ2-1 TRBV7-9 . CASSLAVWREQFF TGTGCCAGCAGCTTAGCGGTATGGCGGGAGCAGTTCTTC
. TRBJ1-4 TRBV4-2 . CASRQELQGYNEKLFF TGTGCCAGCAGGCAGGAACTACAGGGATATAATGAAAAACTGTTTTTT
once TRBJ2-2 TRBV5-4 . CASSEGYTGELFF TGTGCCAGCAGCGAAGGTTACACCGGGGAGCTGTTTTTT